These 7 T cell receptor beta chains share one sample of origin, sequenced in a study of cytomegalovirus exposure and HLA in healthy donors. Primers included in the PCR were 60 Vbeta and 13 Jbeta primers. Method: immunoSEQ multiplex PCR; TCRdb's copy keeps in-frame clones and lacks some. The table records 150,000 to 200,000 clones, roughly 75% of them present only once. The sample was PBMCs. The receptors were sampled from a woman aged 40 to 50 in good health and CMV-seropositive.

The chain has TRBV29-1 and TRBJ1-2, with 12 bases that match TRBD1. The CDR3 runs to 14 residues. V shed 7 bases, J shed 6 bases, and the junction held 9 bases outside the gene matches. Germline CDR1 and CDR2: SQVTM and ANQGSEA. The CDR3 sequence: CSAEGQGARDGYTF. In DNA, the CDR3 is TGCAGCGCCGAGGGACAGGGGGCTAGGGATGGCTACACCTTC.

This clone occurred a few times. The gene calls are TRBV4-2 and TRBJ1-1; D remains unclear. The CDR3 is made up of 16 amino acids. Deletions cut 3 bases from V and 1 base from J, with 15 bases between. Germline CDR1 is LGHNA and CDR2 is YNFKEQ. The CDR3 is CASSQREGTGNTEAFF. The CDR3 coding sequence is TGTGCCAGCAGCCAGCGAGAGGGCACCGGGAACACTGAAGCTTTCTTT.

The chain has TRBV9 and TRBJ2-1; 11 bases fit TRBD2. The V segment lost 0 bases and the J segment 5 bases; nucleotides outside the gene matches: 4. The CDR3 loop spans 16 amino acids. CDR1 and CDR2 (germline): SGDLS, YYNGEE. The CDR3 reads CASSVGLAGFNNEQFF. The CDR3 DNA reads as TGTGCCAGCAGCGTAGGACTAGCGGGATTTAACAATGAGCAGTTCTTC.

This chain uses TRBV5-4 with TRBJ2-7; TRBD2 aligns across 10 bases. Trimming cost V 1 base and J 7 bases; bases outside gene matches: 2. The CDR3 is 13 residues long. Germline-derived CDR1 and CDR2 are SGHNT and YYREEE (reference sequence). This CDR3 is CASSLKLAGEQYF. The DNA of the CDR3 is TGTGCCAGCAGCTTGAAACTAGCGGGGGAGCAGTACTTC.

This clone has just one count. The chain employs TRBV7-8 and TRBJ2-7; TRBD2 aligns across 11 bases. The CDR3 has 15 residues. The ends lost 6 bases at V and 3 bases at J; junction bases unmatched: 7. Germline V CDR1 and CDR2: SGHVS, FQNEAQ. CDR3 residues: CASRDSGRGLYEQYF. In DNA, the CDR3 is TGTGCCAGCAGGGATAGCGGGAGGGGACTCTACGAGCAGTACTTC.

The genes are TRBV6-4 and TRBJ1-2, with 10 nucleotides matching TRBD1. The ends lost 0 bases at V and 7 bases at J; junction bases unmatched: 2. CDR3 length equals 14 residues. Germline CDR1 MRHNA, CDR2 SNTAGT. The CDR3 reads CASSDSGQGGGYTF. CDR3 DNA sequence: TGTGCCAGCAGTGACTCCGGACAGGGGGGTGGCTACACCTTC.

CDR3 loop: CASSVGRNRFTDTQYF. The CDR3 DNA is TGTGCCAGCAGCGTAGGAAGAAACAGGTTCACAGATACGCAGTATTTT. The chain recombines TRBV9 with TRBJ2-3; possibly TRBD1 for D (5 bases). Trimming removed 0 bases from V and 2 bases from J, with 13 bases in between. Germline values: CDR1 SGDLS, CDR2 YYNGEE. The CDR3 spans 16 residues. The full variable domain, its missing parts supplied by reference TRBV9 and TRBJ2-3, is DSGVTQTPKHLITATGQRVTLRCSPRSGDLSVYWYQQSLDQGLQFLIQYYNGEERAKGNILERFSAQQFPDLHSELNLSSLELGDSALYFCASSVGRNRFTDTQYFGPGTRLTVL.